These 8 T cell receptor beta chains share one sample of origin, sequenced in a study of technical replicates of blood from several donors. Generated by immunoSEQ multiplex PCR, the TCRdb table keeps only in-frame clones and is missing some. The sample consists of 75,000 to 90,000 clones, 75% to 95% of them appearing once. The sequencing sample was made of T cells isolated from PBMCs. These receptors were obtained from a human donor in good health.

V and J are TRBV6-5 and TRBJ1-1, with TRBD1 identical over 8 bases. CDR3 length: 16 residues. Germline V gene sequence: CDR1 MNHEY, CDR2 SVGAGI. J was trimmed by 4 bases and V by 2 bases; bases with no gene match: 9. The CDR3 region is CASSYGPPDRATEAFF. The CDR3 DNA sequence: TGTGCCAGCAGTTACGGCCCCCCGGACAGGGCCACTGAAGCTTTCTTT.

Only a few counts were recorded for this clone. The chain combines TRBV10-1 with TRBJ2-1; TRBD1 aligns across 7 bases. The ends lost 6 bases at V and 8 bases at J; junction bases unmatched: 7. The CDR3 covers 13 residues. Germline V gene sequence: CDR1 WNHNN, CDR2 SYGVQD (reference sequence). The CDR3 protein is CASSNQQGYEQFF. CDR3 bases: TGCGCCAGCAGCAATCAACAGGGGTATGAGCAGTTCTTC.

V gene TRBV18 combines with J gene TRBJ1-5; 7 bases match TRBD1. The length of the CDR3 is 19 residues. Trimming removed 3 bases from V and 2 bases from J; junction bases left unmatched: 16. CDR1 KGHSH and CDR2 LQKENI come from the germline V gene. The CDR3 region has the DNA TGTGCCAGCTCACCGCGACTTAGGGACAGAAGAGAACGCAATCAGCCCCAGCATTTT. It translates to CASSPRLRDRRERNQPQHF.

This chain connects TRBV28 to TRBJ2-2, with unresolved D. The V and J ends lost 8 bases and 4 bases respectively, with 8 bases between them. This CDR3 has 12 amino acids. From germline, CDR1 is MDHEN and CDR2 SYDVKM. CDR3 nucleotide sequence: TGTGCCAGCGGTCTACGCACCGGGGAGCTGTTTTTT. Translated, it gives CASGLRTGELFF.

CDR3 sequence reads: CASSTGFNTEAFF. The CDR3 coding sequence is TGTGCCAGCAGTACAGGGTTTAACACTGAAGCTTTCTTT. This chain uses TRBV6-5 with TRBJ1-1; perhaps TRBD1 as D (6 bases). The CDR3 runs 13 residues. The germline V and J ends were trimmed by 5 bases and 2 bases, with 9 bases remaining between them. Germline V lookup: CDR1 MNHEY, CDR2 SVGAGI.

The chain carries TRBV29-1 and TRBJ2-2; 7 bases agree with TRBD1. Trimming took 7 bases from V and 0 from J; bases not matched to a gene: 11. The CDR3 covers 16 residues. Germline CDR1 is SQVTM and CDR2 is ANQGSEA. The DNA for the CDR3 is TGCAGCGCGAGAACAGGGGACACCCCGAACACCGGGGAGCTGTTTTTT. Its translation is CSARTGDTPNTGELFF.

This rearrangement joins TRBV27 to TRBJ2-5; 12 positions match TRBD2. The germline V gene encodes CDR1 MNHEY and CDR2 SMNVEV (reference sequence). CDR3 length equals 17 residues. V dropped 8 bases and J dropped 1; count of bases not matched to a gene: 11. DNA for the CDR3: TGTGCCAGCTCTCGGCTAGCGGGGGGGCTCCGCCAAGAGACCCAGTACTTC. Its protein product is CASSRLAGGLRQETQYF.

V is TRBV5-1 and J is TRBJ1-4; D not certain. CDR1 is SGHRS, CDR2 YFSETQ, per germline. This CDR3 region has 14 residues. Trimming removed 2 bases from V and 8 bases from J, with 13 bases in between. Written as DNA, the CDR3 is TGCGCCAGCAGCTTCACACCAAGGAGCGAAAAACTGTTTTTT. This encodes CASSFTPRSEKLFF. Full variable domain (rest looked up from reference TRBV5-1 and TRBJ1-4): KAGVTQTPRYLIKTRGQQVTLSCSPISGHRSVSWYQQTPGQGLQFLFEYFSETQRNKGNFPGRFSGRQFSNSRSEMNVSTLELGDSALYLCASSFTPRSEKLFFGSGTQLSVL.